This T cell receptor (beta chain) originates from a study of T cell repertoires in cytomegalovirus infection. Study summary: TCR beta signatures that were public indicated CMV infection and matching HLA type.

TCRdb reprocessed the reads via MiXCR and lists one record per CDR3 protein. Here the sample spans roughly 230,000 distinct CDR3 sequences, 20% to 25% being singletons. The CDR3 runs 13 residues. V was pared by 7 bases and J by 2 bases, with 9 bases between. Per the germline V gene, CDR1 is MDHEN and CDR2 is SYDVKM. Sequencing used CD8+ T cells from PBMCs. The receptor's source is a human donor in good health (CMV status not recorded). Some clones in this sample may be carry-over from other donors' samples. The J gene is TRBJ1-5, the V gene TRBV28; the D is unclear. The CDR3 nucleotides are TGTGCCAGCACTGTGGAGGGCAATCAGCCCCAGCATTTT. It encodes CASTVEGNQPQHF.